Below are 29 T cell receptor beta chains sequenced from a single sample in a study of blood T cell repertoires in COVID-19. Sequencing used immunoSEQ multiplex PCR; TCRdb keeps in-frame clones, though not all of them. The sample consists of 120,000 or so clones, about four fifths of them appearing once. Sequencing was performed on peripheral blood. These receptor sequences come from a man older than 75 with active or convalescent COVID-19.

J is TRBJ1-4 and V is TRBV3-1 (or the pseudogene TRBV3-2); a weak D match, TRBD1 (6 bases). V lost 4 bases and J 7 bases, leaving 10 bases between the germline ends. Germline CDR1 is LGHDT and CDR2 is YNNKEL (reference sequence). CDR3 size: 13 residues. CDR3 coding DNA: TGTGCCAGCAGCCGCACAGGGTCTGAAAAACTGTTTTTT. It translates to CASSRTGSEKLFF.

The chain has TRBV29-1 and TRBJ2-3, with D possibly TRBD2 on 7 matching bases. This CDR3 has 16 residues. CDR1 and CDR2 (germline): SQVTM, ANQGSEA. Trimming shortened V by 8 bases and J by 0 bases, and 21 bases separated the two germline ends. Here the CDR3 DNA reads TGCAGCTTTGTGTTTGGAGGGGGGGGAAGCACAGATACGCAGTATTTT. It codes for CSFVFGGGGSTDTQYF.

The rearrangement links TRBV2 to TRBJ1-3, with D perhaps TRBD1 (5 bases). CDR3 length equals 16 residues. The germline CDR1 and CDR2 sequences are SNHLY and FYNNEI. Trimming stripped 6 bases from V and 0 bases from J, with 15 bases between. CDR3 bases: TGTGCCAGCAGCCGCGGGGGGTTTTACTCTGGAAACACCATATATTTT. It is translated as CASSRGGFYSGNTIYF.

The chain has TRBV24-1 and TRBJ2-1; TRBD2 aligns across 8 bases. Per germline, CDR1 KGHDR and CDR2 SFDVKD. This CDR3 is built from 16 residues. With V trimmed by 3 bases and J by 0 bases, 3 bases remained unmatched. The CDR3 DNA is TGTGCCACCAGTGATCCGAGCGGGAGCTCCTACAATGAGCAGTTCTTC. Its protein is CATSDPSGSSYNEQFF.

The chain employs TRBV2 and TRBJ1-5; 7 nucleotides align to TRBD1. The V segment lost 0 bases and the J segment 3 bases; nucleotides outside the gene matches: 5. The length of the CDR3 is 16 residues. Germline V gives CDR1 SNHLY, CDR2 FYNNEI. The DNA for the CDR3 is TGTGCCAGCAGTGAAGCCCGGACAGGTCCCAATCAGCCCCAGCATTTT. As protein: CASSEARTGPNQPQHF.

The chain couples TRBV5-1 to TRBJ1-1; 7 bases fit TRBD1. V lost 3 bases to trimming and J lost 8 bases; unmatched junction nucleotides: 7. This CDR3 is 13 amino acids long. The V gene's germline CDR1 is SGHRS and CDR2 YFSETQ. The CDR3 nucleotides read TGCGCCAGCAGCTCAGACAGGGTTGGCGAAGCTTTCTTT. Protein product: CASSSDRVGEAFF. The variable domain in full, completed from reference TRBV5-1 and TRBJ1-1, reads KAGVTQTPRYLIKTRGQQVTLSCSPISGHRSVSWYQQTPGQGLQFLFEYFSETQRNKGNFPGRFSGRQFSNSRSEMNVSTLELGDSALYLCASSSDRVGEAFFGQGTRLTVV.

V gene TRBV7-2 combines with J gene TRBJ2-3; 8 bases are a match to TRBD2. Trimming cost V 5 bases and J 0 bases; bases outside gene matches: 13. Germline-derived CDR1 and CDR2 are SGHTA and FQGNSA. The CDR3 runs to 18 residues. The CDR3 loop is CASSPQSAGGYSTDTQYF. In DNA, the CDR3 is TGTGCCAGCAGCCCCCAAAGTGCGGGGGGCTATAGCACAGATACGCAGTATTTT.

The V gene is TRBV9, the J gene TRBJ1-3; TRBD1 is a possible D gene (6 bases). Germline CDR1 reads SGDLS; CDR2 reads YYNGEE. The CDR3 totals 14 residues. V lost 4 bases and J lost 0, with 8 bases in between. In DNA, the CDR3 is TGTGCCAGCAGCCCAGGGGTCTCTGGAAACACCATATATTTT. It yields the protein CASSPGVSGNTIYF.

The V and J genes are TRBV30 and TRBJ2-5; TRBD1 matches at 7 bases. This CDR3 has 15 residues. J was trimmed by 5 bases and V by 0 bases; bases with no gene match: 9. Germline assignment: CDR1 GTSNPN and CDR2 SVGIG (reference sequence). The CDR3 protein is CAWSVTGSHLETQYF. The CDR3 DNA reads TGTGCCTGGAGTGTGACAGGGTCCCACCTGGAGACCCAGTACTTC.

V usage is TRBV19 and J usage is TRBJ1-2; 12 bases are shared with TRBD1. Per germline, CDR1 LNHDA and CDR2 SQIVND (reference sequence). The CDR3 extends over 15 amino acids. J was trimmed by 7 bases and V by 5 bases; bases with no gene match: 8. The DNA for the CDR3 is TGTGCCAGTAGTGCCAACCGGGACAGGGGGCTTGGCTACACCTTC. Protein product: CASSANRDRGLGYTF.

The CDR3 loop reads CASFGLAGNEQFF. DNA of the CDR3: TGTGCCAGCTTCGGACTAGCGGGCAATGAGCAGTTCTTC. This sequence joins TRBV6-5 and TRBJ2-1; TRBD2 aligns across 11 bases. J gave up 6 bases and V 8 bases, and 3 bases lay outside the gene matches. This CDR3 spans 13 amino acids. Germline values: CDR1 MNHEY, CDR2 SVGAGI.

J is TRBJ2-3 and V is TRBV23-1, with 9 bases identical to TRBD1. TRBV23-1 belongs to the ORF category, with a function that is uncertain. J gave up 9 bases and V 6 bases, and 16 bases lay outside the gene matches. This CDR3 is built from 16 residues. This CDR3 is CASSLLRGQGRATQYF. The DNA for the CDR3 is TGCGCCAGCAGCCTTCTCCGGGGACAGGGAAGAGCGACGCAGTATTTT.

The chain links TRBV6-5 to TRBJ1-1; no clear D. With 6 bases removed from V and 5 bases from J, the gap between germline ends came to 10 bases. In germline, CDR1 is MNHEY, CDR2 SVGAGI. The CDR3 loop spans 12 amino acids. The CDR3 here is CASRDHGTEAFF. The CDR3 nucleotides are TGTGCCAGCAGAGACCACGGGACTGAAGCTTTCTTT.

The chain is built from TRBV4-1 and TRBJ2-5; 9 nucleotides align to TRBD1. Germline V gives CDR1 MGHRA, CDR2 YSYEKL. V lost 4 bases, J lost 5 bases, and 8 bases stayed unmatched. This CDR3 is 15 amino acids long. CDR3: CASSRWTGVVETQYF. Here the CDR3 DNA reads TGCGCCAGCAGCCGCTGGACAGGGGTTGTCGAGACCCAGTACTTC.

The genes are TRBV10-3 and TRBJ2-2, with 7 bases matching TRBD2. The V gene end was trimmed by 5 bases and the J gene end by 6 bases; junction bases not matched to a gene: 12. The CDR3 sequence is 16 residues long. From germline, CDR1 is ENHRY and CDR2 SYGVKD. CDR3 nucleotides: TGTGCCATCAGTTCAAGCGGGGCCTACGAGGCCGGGGAGCTGTTTTTT. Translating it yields CAISSSGAYEAGELFF.

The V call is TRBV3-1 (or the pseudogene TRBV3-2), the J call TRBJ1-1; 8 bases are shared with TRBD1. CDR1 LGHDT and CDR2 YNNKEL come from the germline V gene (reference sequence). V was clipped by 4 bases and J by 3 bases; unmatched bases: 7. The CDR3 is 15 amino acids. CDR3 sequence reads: CASSPFTGGHTEAFF. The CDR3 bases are TGTGCCAGCAGCCCATTTACAGGGGGGCACACTGAAGCTTTCTTT.

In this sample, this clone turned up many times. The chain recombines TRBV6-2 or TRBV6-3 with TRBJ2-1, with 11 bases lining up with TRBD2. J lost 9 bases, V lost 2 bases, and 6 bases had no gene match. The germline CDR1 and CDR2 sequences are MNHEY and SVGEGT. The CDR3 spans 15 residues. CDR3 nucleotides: TGTGCCAGCAGTTACCGGGTAGCGGGGGGGCGTGAGCAGTTCTTC. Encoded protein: CASSYRVAGGREQFF.

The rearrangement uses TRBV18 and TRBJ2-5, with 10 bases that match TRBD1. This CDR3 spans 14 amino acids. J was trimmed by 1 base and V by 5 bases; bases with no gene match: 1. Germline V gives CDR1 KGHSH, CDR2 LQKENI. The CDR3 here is CASSWTGGQETQYF. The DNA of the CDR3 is TGTGCCAGCTCATGGACAGGGGGCCAAGAGACCCAGTACTTC.

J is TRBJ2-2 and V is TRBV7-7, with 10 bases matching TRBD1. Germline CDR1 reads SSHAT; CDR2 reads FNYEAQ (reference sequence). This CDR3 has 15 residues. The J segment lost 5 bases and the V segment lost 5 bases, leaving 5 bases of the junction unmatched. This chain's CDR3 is CASSGRTGGTGELFF. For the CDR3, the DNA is TGTGCCAGCAGCGGGCGGACAGGGGGAACCGGGGAGCTGTTTTTT.

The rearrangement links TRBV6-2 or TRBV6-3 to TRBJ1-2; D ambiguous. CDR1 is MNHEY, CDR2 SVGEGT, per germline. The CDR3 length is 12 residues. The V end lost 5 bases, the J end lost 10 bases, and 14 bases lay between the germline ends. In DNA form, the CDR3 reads TGTGCCAGCAGTCCCCTGGCGGAGGCCTACACCTTC. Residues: CASSPLAEAYTF.

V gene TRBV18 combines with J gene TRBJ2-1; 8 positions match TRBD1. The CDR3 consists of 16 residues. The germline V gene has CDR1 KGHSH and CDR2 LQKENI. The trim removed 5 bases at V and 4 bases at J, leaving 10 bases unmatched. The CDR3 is CASSEFTGTGYNEQFF. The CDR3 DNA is TGTGCCAGCTCAGAATTCACCGGGACAGGTTACAATGAGCAGTTCTTC.

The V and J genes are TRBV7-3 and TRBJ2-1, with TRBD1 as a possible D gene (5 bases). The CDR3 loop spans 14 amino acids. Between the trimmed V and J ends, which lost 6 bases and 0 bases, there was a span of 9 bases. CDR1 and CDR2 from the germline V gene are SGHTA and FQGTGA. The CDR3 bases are TGTGCCAGCAGACCGACAGACTCCTACAATGAGCAGTTCTTC. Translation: CASRPTDSYNEQFF. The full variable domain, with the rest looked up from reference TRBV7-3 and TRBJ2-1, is GAGVSQTPSNKVTEKGKYVELRCDPISGHTALYWYRQSLGQGPEFLIYFQGTGAADDSGLPNDRFFAVRPEGSVSTLKIQRTERGDSAVYLCASRPTDSYNEQFFGPGTRLTVL.

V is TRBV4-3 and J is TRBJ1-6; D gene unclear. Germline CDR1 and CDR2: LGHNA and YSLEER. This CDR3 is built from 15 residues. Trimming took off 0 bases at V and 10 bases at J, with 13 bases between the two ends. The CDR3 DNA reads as TGCGCCAGCAGCCAAGATAACAGTTTCAGGTCACCCCTCCACTTT. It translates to CASSQDNSFRSPLHF.

CDR3 coding DNA: TGTGCCAGCAGCTTGAGTCTAACCGGGGAGCTGTTTTTT. This translates into CASSLSLTGELFF. The rearrangement uses TRBV7-9 and TRBJ2-2; no firm D call. The CDR3 sequence is 13 residues long. In germline, CDR1 is SEHNR, CDR2 FQNEAQ (reference sequence). V lost 3 bases, J lost 5 bases, and 7 bases lay in between.

The CDR3 region has the DNA TGTGCCAGCAGCCAAGGGTCGGTGGGCGCCGGAAACACCATATATTTT. It yields the protein CASSQGSVGAGNTIYF. The rearrangement joins TRBV3-1 (or the pseudogene TRBV3-2) to TRBJ1-3; D is unclear. The CDR3 consists of 16 residues. Germline V gives CDR1 LGHDT, CDR2 YNNKEL (reference sequence). V dropped 1 base and J dropped 4 bases, with 14 bases sitting between them.

The CDR3 DNA reads TGTGCCAGCAGGAGGCAGAGTAATGAAAAACTGTTTTTT. Amino acid sequence: CASRRQSNEKLFF. The rearrangement joins TRBV7-2 to TRBJ1-4; D not certain. V dropped 6 bases and J dropped 4 bases, with 9 bases sitting between them. CDR3 length: 13 residues. Per the germline V gene, CDR1 is SGHTA and CDR2 is FQGNSA. The full variable domain, rest sourced from reference TRBV7-2 and TRBJ1-4, is GAGVSQSPSNKVTEKGKDVELRCDPISGHTALYWYRQSLGQGLEFLIYFQGNSAPDKSGLPSDRFSAERTGGSVSTLTIQRTQQEDSAVYLCASRRQSNEKLFFGSGTQLSVL.

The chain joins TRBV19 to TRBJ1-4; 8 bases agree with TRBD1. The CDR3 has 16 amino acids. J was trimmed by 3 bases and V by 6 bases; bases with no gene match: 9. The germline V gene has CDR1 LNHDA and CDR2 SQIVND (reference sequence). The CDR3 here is CASRPGGVLANEKLFF. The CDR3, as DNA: TGTGCCAGTAGGCCAGGGGGCGTCTTAGCTAATGAAAAACTGTTTTTT.

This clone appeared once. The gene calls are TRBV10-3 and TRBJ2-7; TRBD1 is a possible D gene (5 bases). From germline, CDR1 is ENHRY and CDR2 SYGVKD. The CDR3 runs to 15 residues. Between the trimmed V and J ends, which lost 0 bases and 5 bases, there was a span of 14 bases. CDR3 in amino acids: CAISESTFGRDEQYF. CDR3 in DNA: TGTGCCATCAGTGAGTCAACGTTTGGCAGGGACGAGCAGTACTTC.

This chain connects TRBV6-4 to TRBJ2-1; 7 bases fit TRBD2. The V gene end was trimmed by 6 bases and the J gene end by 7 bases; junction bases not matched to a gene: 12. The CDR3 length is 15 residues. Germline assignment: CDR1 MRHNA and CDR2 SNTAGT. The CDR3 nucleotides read TGTGCCAGCAGCCCACTAGCGAGACAAGGAAATGAGCAGTTCTTC. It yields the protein CASSPLARQGNEQFF.